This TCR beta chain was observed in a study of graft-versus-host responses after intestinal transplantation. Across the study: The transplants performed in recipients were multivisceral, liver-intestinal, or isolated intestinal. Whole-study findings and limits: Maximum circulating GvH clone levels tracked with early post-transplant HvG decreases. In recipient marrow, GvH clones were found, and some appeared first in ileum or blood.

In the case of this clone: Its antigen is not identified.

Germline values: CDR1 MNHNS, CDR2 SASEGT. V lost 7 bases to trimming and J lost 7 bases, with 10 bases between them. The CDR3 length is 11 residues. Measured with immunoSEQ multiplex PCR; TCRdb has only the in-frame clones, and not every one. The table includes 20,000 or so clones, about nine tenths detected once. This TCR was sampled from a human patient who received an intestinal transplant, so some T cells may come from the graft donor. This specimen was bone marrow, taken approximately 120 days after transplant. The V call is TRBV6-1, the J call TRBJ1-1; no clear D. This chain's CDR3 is CASNRPLEAFF. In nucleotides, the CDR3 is TGTGCCAGCAACAGACCCCTTGAAGCTTTCTTT.